This is a list of T cell receptor beta chains from one sample in a study of radiation and T cells in renal cell carcinoma. Sequencing used immunoSEQ multiplex PCR; TCRdb keeps in-frame clones, though not all of them. In the table there are roughly 120,000 clones, approximately 75% of which are singletons. Specimen: blood, collected from a patient whose treatment included radiotherapy and nephrectomy. These TCRs come from a woman in her fifties or sixties with renal cell carcinoma. The CDR3 runs from the conserved cysteine through the conserved F or W.

V gene: TRBV10-3; J gene: TRBJ2-1; CDR3 protein: CAINARTTDNEQFF
V gene: TRBV27; J gene: TRBJ1-2; CDR3 protein: CASSLYRGKGYGYTF
V gene: TRBV6-4; J gene: TRBJ2-3; CDR3 protein: CASSPQLAGGRDTQYF
V gene: TRBV5-1; J gene: TRBJ1-2; CDR3 protein: CASSLGQGTNYGYTF
V gene: TRBV5-4; J gene: TRBJ2-7; CDR3 protein: CASSLDPAGGLREQYF
V gene: TRBV27; J gene: TRBJ2-2; CDR3 protein: CASGQYSNTGELFF
V gene: TRBV19; J gene: TRBJ2-3; CDR3 protein: CASSYLAALGTDTQYF
V gene: TRBV4-3; J gene: TRBJ1-2; CDR3 protein: CASSGRSPNYGYTF
V gene: TRBV6-1; J gene: TRBJ1-4; CDR3 protein: CASSEGLRVEGEKLFF
V gene: TRBV13; J gene: TRBJ2-3; CDR3 protein: CASSLGASADTQYF
V gene: TRBV27; J gene: TRBJ2-7; CDR3 protein: CASSLTGDYEQYF
V gene: TRBV6-6; J gene: NA; CDR3 protein: CASATGGGRYEQYF
V gene: TRBV15; J gene: TRBJ2-3; CDR3 protein: CATSREVEDTQYF
V gene: TRBV4-1; J gene: TRBJ1-5; CDR3 protein: CASSQERTGRDQPQHF
V gene: TRBV14; J gene: TRBJ2-1; CDR3 protein: CASSRLGTGLSDEQFF
V gene: TRBV11-3; J gene: TRBJ1-1; CDR3 protein: CASSLQGTRSEAFF
V gene: TRBV5-1; J gene: TRBJ2-7; CDR3 protein: CASSLDLQGYYEQYF
V gene: TRBV2; J gene: TRBJ2-4; CDR3 protein: CASSSQGNIQYF
V gene: TRBV28; J gene: TRBJ2-1; CDR3 protein: CASSLPGTSIGEQFF
V gene: TRBV5-6; J gene: TRBJ1-1; CDR3 protein: CASSRRGATEAFF
V gene: TRBV6-5; J gene: TRBJ1-3; CDR3 protein: CASSYSSGSGNTIYF
V gene: TRBV7-9; J gene: TRBJ2-5; CDR3 protein: CASSLAGIETQYF
V gene: TRBV5-1; J gene: TRBJ1-4; CDR3 protein: CASSPSGVLNEKLFF
V gene: TRBV9; J gene: TRBJ2-4; CDR3 protein: CASSVDGRGRDIQYF
V gene: TRBV21-1; J gene: TRBJ2-7; CDR3 protein: CASSNAIGGTFYEQYF
V gene: TRBV7-2; J gene: TRBJ1-2; CDR3 protein: CASSSRTGGISNYGYTF
V gene: TRBV4-1; J gene: TRBJ2-2; CDR3 protein: CASSLKPGQGKAGELFF
V gene: TRBV18; J gene: TRBJ2-7; CDR3 protein: CASSPGQNYEQYF
V gene: TRBV4-3; J gene: TRBJ2-7; CDR3 protein: CASSQRRSSYEQYF
V gene: TRBV4-1; J gene: TRBJ1-4; CDR3 protein: CASSQSKGRGDEKLFF
V gene: TRBV19; J gene: TRBJ2-1; CDR3 protein: CASSPRTGQGNEQFF
V gene: TRBV7-6; J gene: TRBJ1-5; CDR3 protein: CASSLDSGQGNQPQHF
V gene: TRBV11-2; J gene: TRBJ2-1; CDR3 protein: CASSLALTSGRGEQFF
V gene: TRBV7-2; J gene: TRBJ1-6; CDR3 protein: CASSSRNSPLHF
V gene: TRBV30; J gene: TRBJ1-5; CDR3 protein: CAWSGRYSNQPQHF
V gene: TRBV6-1; J gene: TRBJ1-2; CDR3 protein: CASSGKDGYNYGYTF
V gene: TRBV7-9; J gene: TRBJ2-7; CDR3 protein: CASSSQTPSGEQYF
V gene: TRBV28; J gene: TRBJ1-1; CDR3 protein: CASSFRGVRGEAFF
V gene: TRBV2; J gene: TRBJ1-4; CDR3 protein: CASGPGQGYF
V gene: TRBV6-1; J gene: TRBJ1-2; CDR3 protein: CASSAPPARTYGYTF
V gene: TRBV9; J gene: TRBJ2-2; CDR3 protein: CASSVGSRGSVTGELFF
V gene: TRBV11-2; J gene: TRBJ2-2; CDR3 protein: CASSLGATGELFF
V gene: TRBV19; J gene: TRBJ1-5; CDR3 protein: CASRPPGGGRQPQHF
V gene: TRBV7-6; J gene: TRBJ2-7; CDR3 protein: CASSPGAHPSYEQYF
V gene: TRBV19; J gene: TRBJ1-2; CDR3 protein: CASSPSGVYGYTF
V gene: TRBV5-4; J gene: TRBJ2-3; CDR3 protein: CASSRPLRGTGGVGTDTQYF
V gene: TRBV6-1; J gene: TRBJ1-4; CDR3 protein: CASSKDRGNNEKLFF
V gene: TRBV18; J gene: TRBJ1-1; CDR3 protein: CASSPGLGGSTEAFF
V gene: TRBV7-9; J gene: TRBJ1-1; CDR3 protein: CASSLGRAVTEAFF
V gene: TRBV4-2; J gene: TRBJ2-2; CDR3 protein: CASSHSGVTTGELFF